This T cell receptor (beta chain) came from a study of T cell responses to AZD1222 COVID-19 vaccine (dated by TCRdb to the early 2020s). Regarding the complete study: TCR sequencing covered over 230 trial participants: about 210 given two doses of AZD1222 and around 26 given two doses of MenACWY control vaccine. Trial participants were enrolled into age subgroups of 18-55, 56-69 and 70-plus years, which contained approximately 150, 28 and 58 TCR-sequenced participants, respectively. Results and caveats for the whole study, not just this receptor: The vaccine-associated CD4 TCRs covered the entire spike protein, and the dominant responses fell in regions 160-218 and 743-854. Reportedly, close to half of the unique spike-specific TCRs recognized epitopes lying outside the regions that are mutated in the B.1.351 and B.1.1.7 variants. In the small 56-69-year group, the increase in depth fell short of significance, most likely because of low power. Spike-specific TCR breadth and depth rose significantly after two AZD1222 doses compared with day 0 and with MenACWY recipients. Most participants were white British and females outnumbered males, and the authors suggested that clonal diversity may have been underestimated. Conclusions about previously exposed vaccinees were limited because only five to seven AZD1222 recipients were SARS-CoV-2 seropositive at baseline. Because no samples from the day 14 peak response were available, repertoires could be characterized only after the peak T cell response.

The CDR3 regions of human TCRbeta chains were subjected to immunosequencing. Regarding the original processing steps: TCRs in the repertoires were matched against a reference library of SARS-CoV-2-specific TCRs that had been generated with the MIRA antigen-specificity platform. Breadth meant the fraction of unique TCRs that were SARS-CoV-2-associated, whereas depth meant the fraction of total T cells that were SARS-CoV-2-associated. Using the MIRA data, each spike-specific TCR was mapped to the spike region that the TCR reacts to and placed in a CD4 or CD8 class. Log10-transformed breadth and depth values were compared by one-way ANOVA with Sidak's multiple comparisons tests. The table comes from immuneACCESS by way of TCRdb, which keeps in-frame sequences with V and J called. Part of the clones is missing from these tables; in studies checked, under half for an unresolved V gene and the rest for unknown reasons. V and J calls and clone size come straight from that table; D and trimming were deduced from the DNA. This sample gives over 45,000 clones in total; around 85% of them show up just once. The leading ten clones occupy about 20% of the sample.

Including cysteine and phenylalanine, the CDR3 has 17 amino acids. The kept DNA is CDR3 alone, 51 bases in frame from the first base. For this chain, trimming is 4 bases at the V end and 4 bases at the J end, and the number of junction bases without a gene match is 9. CDR1 and CDR2 are read off the germline V gene as MDHEN and SYDVKM. On this clone itself: Its specific antigen is unknown. It has no much larger one-base neighbor in the sample; base qualities were not kept.

The time point label for this specimen denotes: baseline before first vaccination. The treatment or condition label corresponds to: meningococcal conjugate vaccine given as trial control. Vaccinee samples were obtained from the UK trials COV001 and COV002, which included a single-blind randomized controlled phase 2/3 trial of AZD1222 (ChAdOx1 nCoV-19) in healthy adults. Trial participant PBMC samples were collected at day 0 and day 28 after the second dose for TCRbeta chain sequencing. This specimen consisted of peripheral blood, obtained on day 0 of MenACWY control vaccination. The source is an adult in good health. Recombination linked TRBV28 to TRBJ2-6, with 8 central nucleotides matching TRBD1. The bases read TGTGCCAGCAGTTCCGGGACAGGCGACGCCGGGGCCAACGTCCTGACTTTC. It translates as CASSSGTGDAGANVLTF.